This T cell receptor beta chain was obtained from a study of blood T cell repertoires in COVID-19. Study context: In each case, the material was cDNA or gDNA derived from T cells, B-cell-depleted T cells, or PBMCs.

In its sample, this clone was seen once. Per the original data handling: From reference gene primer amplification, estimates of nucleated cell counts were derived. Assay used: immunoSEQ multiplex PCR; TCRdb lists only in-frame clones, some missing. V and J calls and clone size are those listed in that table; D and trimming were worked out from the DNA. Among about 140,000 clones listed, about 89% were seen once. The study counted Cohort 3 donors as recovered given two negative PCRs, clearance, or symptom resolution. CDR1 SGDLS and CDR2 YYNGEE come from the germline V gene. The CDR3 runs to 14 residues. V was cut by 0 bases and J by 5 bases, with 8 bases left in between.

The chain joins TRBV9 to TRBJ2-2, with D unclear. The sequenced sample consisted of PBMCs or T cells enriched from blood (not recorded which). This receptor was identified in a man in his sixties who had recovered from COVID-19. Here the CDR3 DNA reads TGTGCCAGCAGCGTAGGAGTAGAAACCGGGGAGCTGTTTTTT. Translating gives CASSVGVETGELFF.